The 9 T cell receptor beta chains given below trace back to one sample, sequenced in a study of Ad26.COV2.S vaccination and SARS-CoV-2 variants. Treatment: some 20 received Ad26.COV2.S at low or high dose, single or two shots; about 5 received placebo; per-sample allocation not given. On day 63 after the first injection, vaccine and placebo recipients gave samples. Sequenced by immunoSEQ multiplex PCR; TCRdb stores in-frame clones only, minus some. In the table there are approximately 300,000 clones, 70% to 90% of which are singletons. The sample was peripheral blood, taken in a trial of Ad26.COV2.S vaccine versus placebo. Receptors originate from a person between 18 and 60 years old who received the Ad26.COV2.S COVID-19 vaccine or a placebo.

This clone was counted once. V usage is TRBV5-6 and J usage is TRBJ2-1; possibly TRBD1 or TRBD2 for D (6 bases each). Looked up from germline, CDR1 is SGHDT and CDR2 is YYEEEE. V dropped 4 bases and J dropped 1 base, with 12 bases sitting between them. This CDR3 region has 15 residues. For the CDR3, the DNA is TGTGCCAGCAGCCTATCGGGGGCTTCCTACAATGAGCAGTTCTTC. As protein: CASSLSGASYNEQFF.

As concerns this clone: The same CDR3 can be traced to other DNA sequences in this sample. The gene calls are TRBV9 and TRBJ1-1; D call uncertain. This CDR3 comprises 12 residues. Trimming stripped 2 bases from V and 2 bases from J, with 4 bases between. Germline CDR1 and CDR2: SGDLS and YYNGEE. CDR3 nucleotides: TGTGCCAGCAGCGTTGAAAACACTGAAGCTTTCTTT. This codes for CASSVENTEAFF. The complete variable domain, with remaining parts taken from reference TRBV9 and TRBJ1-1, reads DSGVTQTPKHLITATGQRVTLRCSPRSGDLSVYWYQQSLDQGLQFLIQYYNGEERAKGNILERFSAQQFPDLHSELNLSSLELGDSALYFCASSVENTEAFFGQGTRLTVV.

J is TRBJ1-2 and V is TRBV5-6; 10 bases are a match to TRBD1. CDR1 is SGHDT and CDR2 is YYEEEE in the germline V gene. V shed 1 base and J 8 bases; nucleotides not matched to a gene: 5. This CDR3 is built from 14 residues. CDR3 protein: CASSLRDRGVGYTF. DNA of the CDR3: TGTGCCAGCAGCTTGAGGGACAGGGGTGTCGGCTACACCTTC.

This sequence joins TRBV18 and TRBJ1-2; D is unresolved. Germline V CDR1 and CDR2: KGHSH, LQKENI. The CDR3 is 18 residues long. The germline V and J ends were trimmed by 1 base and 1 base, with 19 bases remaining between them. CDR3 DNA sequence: TGTGCCAGCTCACCACAGGCCATAACACCGAAGCGTAACTATGGCTACACCTTC. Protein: CASSPQAITPKRNYGYTF.

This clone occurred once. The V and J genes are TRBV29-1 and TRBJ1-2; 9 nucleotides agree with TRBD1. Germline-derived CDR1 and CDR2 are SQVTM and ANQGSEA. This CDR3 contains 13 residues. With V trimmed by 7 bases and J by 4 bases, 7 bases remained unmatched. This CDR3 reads CSAGGQGGYGYTF. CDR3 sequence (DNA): TGCAGCGCCGGGGGACAGGGTGGCTATGGCTACACCTTC.

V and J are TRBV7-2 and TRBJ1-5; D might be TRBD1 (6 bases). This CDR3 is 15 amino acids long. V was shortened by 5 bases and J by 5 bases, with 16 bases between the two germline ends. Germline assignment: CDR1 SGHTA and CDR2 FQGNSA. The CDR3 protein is CASSPLGGGDQPQHF. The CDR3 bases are TGTGCCAGCAGCCCCCTGGGAGGGGGAGATCAGCCCCAGCATTTT. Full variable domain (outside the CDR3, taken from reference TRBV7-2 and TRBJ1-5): GAGVSQSPSNKVTEKGKDVELRCDPISGHTALYWYRQSLGQGLEFLIYFQGNSAPDKSGLPSDRFSAERTGGSVSTLTIQRTQQEDSAVYLCASSPLGGGDQPQHFGDGTRLSIL.

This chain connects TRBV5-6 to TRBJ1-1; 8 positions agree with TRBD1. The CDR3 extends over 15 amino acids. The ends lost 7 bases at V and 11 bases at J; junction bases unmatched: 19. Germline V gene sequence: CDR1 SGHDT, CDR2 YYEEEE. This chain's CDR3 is CASGSRTGRVKVAFF. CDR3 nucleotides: TGTGCCAGCGGGTCCCGGACAGGGAGGGTAAAGGTGGCTTTCTTT.

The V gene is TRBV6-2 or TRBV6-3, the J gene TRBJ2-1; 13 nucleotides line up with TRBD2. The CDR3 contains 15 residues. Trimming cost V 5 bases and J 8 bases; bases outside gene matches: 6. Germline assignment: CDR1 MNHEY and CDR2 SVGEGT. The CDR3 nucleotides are TGTGCCAGCAGTAAACTAGCGGGGGGGAGCGATGAGCAGTTCTTC. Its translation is CASSKLAGGSDEQFF.

The CDR3 sequence: CASNRRDRSNEKLFF. The CDR3 DNA is TGTGCCAGCAACCGAAGGGACAGGAGTAATGAAAAACTGTTTTTT. The V gene is TRBV2, the J gene TRBJ1-4, with TRBD1 matching over 8 bases. The CDR3 totals 15 residues. Germline lookup yields CDR1 SNHLY and CDR2 FYNNEI. Losses at the gene ends were 7 bases for V and 4 bases for J; bases not matched to a gene: 8.